This TCR beta chain comes out of a study of vaccination effects on CD4 cells after COVID-19. Whole-study results and caveats: Vaccine- and infection-induced clones showed marked clonal contraction late following vaccination.

Regarding this clone: Its antigen is unknown. At one boundary the junction diverges from the germline segment, which might be a read error.

Expansion of antigen-specific CD4+ T cells with viral peptide pools was carried out by the ViraFEST assay before sequencing. Culture proceeded for nine to ten days, and CD4+ T cells were then isolated. Of the BNT162b2 and mRNA-1273 vaccines, participants received two doses of one or the other. Fresh IL-2-containing medium replaced half the medium on days 3 and 7. Germline CDR1 is SSHAT and CDR2 is FNYEAQ (reference sequence). The CDR3 has 13 amino acids. Some clones are missing from TCRdb's copy, which holds only in-frame ones; the method was immunoSEQ multiplex PCR. The data hold approximately 24,000 clones, with 60% to 80% observed a single time.

Sequenced material: CD4+ T cells from PBMCs cultured with HCoV-NL63 spike peptides, taken after COVID-19 vaccination. The chain is built from TRBV7-7 and TRBJ2-2; no clear D. This TCR was recovered from a human donor who received a COVID-19 vaccine. For the CDR3, the DNA is TGTGCTAGCAGCTTAACAGAGACCGGGGAGCTGTTTTTT. Encoded protein: CASSLTETGELFF.